The T cell receptor (beta chain) under discussion was sequenced for a study of T cells in Graves' hyperthyroidism and ophthalmopathy. The V gene end was trimmed by 10 bases and the J gene end by 4 bases; junction bases not matched to a gene: 18. The germline V gene encodes CDR1 MDHEN and CDR2 SYDVKM. The CDR3 extends over 17 amino acids. General study points: Ophthalmopathy was distinguished from stable hyperthyroidism by 13 V-J signatures. Model-based prediction identified ophthalmopathy a median 6.5 months prior to its onset.

The CDR3 regions of TCR beta were amplified from RNA transcripts. Primed by the HTBI set, a first-round RT-PCR was run on the TCR CDR3. Each CDR3 protein is one row after TCRdb ran MiXCR on the multiplex PCR reads. The sample includes about 160,000 distinct CDR3 sequences, 9.4% of them seen just once. To note about this clonotype: Its antigen is currently unknown. It may be a read error: a sequence one base away is much more abundant.

The chain is built from TRBV28 and TRBJ2-3; 9 nucleotides match TRBD1. Source material: blood. This clonotype was sampled from a woman aged 18-29 years with Graves' hyperthyroidism that later progressed to Graves' ophthalmopathy. The CDR3 bases are TGTGCCACCCGAGTAGCCGGGACAGGGATCTTCGCAGATACGCAGTATTTT. This encodes CATRVAGTGIFADTQYF. Full variable domain (remainder filled in from reference TRBV28 and TRBJ2-3): DVKVTQSSRYLVKRTGEKVFLECVQDMDHENMFWYRQDPGLGLRLIYFSYDVKMKEKGDIPEGYSVSREKKERFSLILESASTNQTSMYLCATRVAGTGIFADTQYFGPGTRLTVL.